The entry that follows covers one T cell receptor beta chain sequence. Its antigen is currently unknown. TCRdb called the RT-PCR reads again in MiXCR, with one record for every CDR3 protein. The table includes 280,000 or so distinct CDR3 sequences, roughly 22% detected once. This sample was taken from a study of response to subunit inactivated influenza vaccine. General study results and limits: It was suggested by the authors that few new T cells are recruited by each seasonal influenza vaccination.

Trimming pared 8 bases from V and 6 bases from J, leaving 13 bases between. CDR1 and CDR2 (germline): LGHDT, YNNKEL (reference sequence). The CDR3 is made up of 13 amino acids. The chain has TRBV3-1 and TRBJ2-2; D perhaps matches TRBD1 (5 bases). The sequence was collected from a man aged 45 to 75 who received an inactivated influenza vaccine. This sample comprised PBMCs from blood, obtained 21 months after vaccination. CDR3 coding DNA: TGTGCCAGCGGTGCCTTAGGGGCCGGGGAGCTGTTTTTT. Protein product: CASGALGAGELFF.